This T cell receptor beta chain was documented in a study of T cells and copy number aberrations in small-cell lung cancer. Study-wide findings and caveats: Sequencing artifacts are a known risk, since all specimens were formalin-fixed paraffin-embedded. Adjacent lung showed higher T-cell richness and clonality than tumors; density difference nonsignificant.

Assay used: immunoSEQ multiplex PCR; TCRdb lists only in-frame clones, some missing. The sample lists around 9,200 clones, about 75% occurring once. All donors had upfront surgery without preoperative chemotherapy, radiotherapy or any immunotherapy. As for this clone: The antigen remains unidentified.

This CDR3 region has 15 residues. Trimming cost V 5 bases and J 2 bases, with 15 bases left between them. From germline, CDR1 is SEHNR and CDR2 FQNEAQ (reference sequence). Material: normal tissue next to the tumor. This clonotype originated in a man aged 60 to 75 with small cell lung cancer. This chain connects TRBV7-9 to TRBJ1-1; the D gene is possibly TRBD1 (5 bases). The CDR3 region is CASSTGGLSNTEAFF. The CDR3 bases are TGTGCCAGCAGCACCGGGGGGTTATCTAACACTGAAGCTTTCTTT.